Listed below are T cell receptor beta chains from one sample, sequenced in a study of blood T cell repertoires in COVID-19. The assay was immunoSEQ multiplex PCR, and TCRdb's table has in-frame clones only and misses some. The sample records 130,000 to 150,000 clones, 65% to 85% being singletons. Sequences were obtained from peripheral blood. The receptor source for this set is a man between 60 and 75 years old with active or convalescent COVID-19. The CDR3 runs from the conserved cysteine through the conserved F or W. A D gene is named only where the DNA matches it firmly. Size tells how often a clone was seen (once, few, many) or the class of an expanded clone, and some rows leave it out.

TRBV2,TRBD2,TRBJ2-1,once,TGTGCCAGCAGCCGGGGCGGGGGCTACAATGAGCAGTTCTTC,CASSRGGGYNEQFF
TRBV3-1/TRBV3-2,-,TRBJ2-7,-,TGTGCCAGCAGCCCGCGGGGTGGACAGGGAGGGAGCGAGCAGTACTTC,CASSPRGGQGGSEQYF
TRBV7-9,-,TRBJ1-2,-,TGTGCCAGCAGCCACGGACAGAACTATGGCTACACCTTC,CASSHGQNYGYTF
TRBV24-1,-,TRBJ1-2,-,TGTGCCACCTGGGACATCTACGACGGCTACACCTTC,CATWDIYDGYTF
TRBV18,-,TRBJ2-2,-,TGTGCCAGCTCACCGACTAGGGAGGCGGCCGGGGAGCTGTTTTTT,CASSPTREAAGELFF
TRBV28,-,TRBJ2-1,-,TGTGCCAGCACCCAAGGGGGACAAATTAACAATGAGCAGTTCTTC,CASTQGGQINNEQFF
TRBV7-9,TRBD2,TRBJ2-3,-,TGTGCCAGCAGCCAACTAGCGGGGGTCACAGATACGCAGTATTTT,CASSQLAGVTDTQYF
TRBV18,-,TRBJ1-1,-,TGTGCCAGCTCACCATTAGTAGAGAACACTGAAGCTTTCTTT,CASSPLVENTEAFF
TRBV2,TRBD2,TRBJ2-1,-,TGTGCCAGCAGTGTACTAGCGGGAGTGTATGAGCAGTTCTTC,CASSVLAGVYEQFF
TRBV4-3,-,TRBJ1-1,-,TGCGCCAGCAGCCAAGAAGACAGGAACACTGAAGCTTTCTTT,CASSQEDRNTEAFF
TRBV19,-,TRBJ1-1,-,TGTGCCAGTAGTAACGGACAAGACCAGAACACTGAAGCTTTCTTT,CASSNGQDQNTEAFF